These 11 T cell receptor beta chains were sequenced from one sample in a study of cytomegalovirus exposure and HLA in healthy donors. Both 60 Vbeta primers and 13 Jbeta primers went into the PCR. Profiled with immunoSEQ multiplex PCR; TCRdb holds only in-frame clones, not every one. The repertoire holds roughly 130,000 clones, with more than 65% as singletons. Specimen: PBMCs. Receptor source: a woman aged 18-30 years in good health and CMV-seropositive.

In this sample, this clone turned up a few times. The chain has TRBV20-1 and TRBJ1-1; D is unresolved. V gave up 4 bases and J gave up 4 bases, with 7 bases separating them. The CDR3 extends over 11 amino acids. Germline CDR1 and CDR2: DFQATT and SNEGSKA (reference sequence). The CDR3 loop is CSANRGTEAFF. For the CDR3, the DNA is TGCAGTGCTAACCGAGGCACTGAAGCTTTCTTT.

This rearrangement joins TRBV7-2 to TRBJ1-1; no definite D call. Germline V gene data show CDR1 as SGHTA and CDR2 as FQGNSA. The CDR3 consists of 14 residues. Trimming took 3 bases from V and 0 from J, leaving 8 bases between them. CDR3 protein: CASSFPQLNTEAFF. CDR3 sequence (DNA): TGTGCCAGCAGCTTTCCCCAGTTGAACACTGAAGCTTTCTTT.

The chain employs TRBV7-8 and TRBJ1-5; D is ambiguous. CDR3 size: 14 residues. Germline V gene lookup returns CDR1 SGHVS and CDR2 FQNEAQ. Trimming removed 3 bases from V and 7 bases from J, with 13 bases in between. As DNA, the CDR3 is TGTGCCAGCAGCTTCCGAACCGAGGAGCAGCCCCAGCATTTT. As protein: CASSFRTEEQPQHF.

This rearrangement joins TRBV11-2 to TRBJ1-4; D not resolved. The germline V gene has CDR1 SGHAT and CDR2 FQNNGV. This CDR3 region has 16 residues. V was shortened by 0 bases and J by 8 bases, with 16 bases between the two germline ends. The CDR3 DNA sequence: TGTGCCAGCAGCTTAGAGGGTCCAATTAGAGGCGAAAAACTGTTTTTT. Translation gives CASSLEGPIRGEKLFF.

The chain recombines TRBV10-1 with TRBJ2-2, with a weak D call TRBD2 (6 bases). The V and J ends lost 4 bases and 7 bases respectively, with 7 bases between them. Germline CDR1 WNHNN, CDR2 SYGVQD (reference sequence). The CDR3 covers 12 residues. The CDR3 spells CASSVGGGELFF. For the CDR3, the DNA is TGCGCCAGCAGTGTCGGGGGCGGGGAGCTGTTTTTT.

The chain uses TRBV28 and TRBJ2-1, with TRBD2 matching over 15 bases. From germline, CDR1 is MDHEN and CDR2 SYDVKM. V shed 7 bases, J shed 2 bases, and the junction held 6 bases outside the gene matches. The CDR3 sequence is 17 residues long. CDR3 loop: CASTPGTSGGPYNEQFF. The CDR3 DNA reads TGTGCCAGCACCCCCGGGACTAGCGGGGGGCCCTACAATGAGCAGTTCTTC.

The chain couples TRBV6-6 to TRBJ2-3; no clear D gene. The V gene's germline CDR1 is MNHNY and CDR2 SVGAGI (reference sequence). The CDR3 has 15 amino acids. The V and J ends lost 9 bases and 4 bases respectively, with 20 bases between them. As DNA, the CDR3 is TGTGCCAGTAAAAATTGGGCCGAGACCCCAGATACGCAGTATTTT. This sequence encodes CASKNWAETPDTQYF.

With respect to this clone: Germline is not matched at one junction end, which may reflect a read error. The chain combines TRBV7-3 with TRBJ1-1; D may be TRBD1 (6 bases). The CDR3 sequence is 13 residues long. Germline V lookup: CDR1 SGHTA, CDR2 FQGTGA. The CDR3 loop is CVSSVGGNTEAFF. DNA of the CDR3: TGTGTCAGCAGCGTAGGGGGGAACACTGAAGCTTTCTTT. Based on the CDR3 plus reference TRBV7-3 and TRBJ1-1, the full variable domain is GAGVSQTPSNKVTEKGKYVELRCDPISGHTALYWYRQSLGQGPEFLIYFQGTGAADDSGLPNDRFFAVRPEGSVSTLKIQRTERGDSAVYLCVSSVGGNTEAFFGQGTRLTVV.

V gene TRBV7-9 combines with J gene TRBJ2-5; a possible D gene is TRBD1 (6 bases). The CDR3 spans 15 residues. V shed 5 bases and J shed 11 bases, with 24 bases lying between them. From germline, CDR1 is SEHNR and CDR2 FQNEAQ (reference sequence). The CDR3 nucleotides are TGTGCCAGCAGCCGTCCAAACATACAGGGTTGGGAGCAGTACTTC. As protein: CASSRPNIQGWEQYF.

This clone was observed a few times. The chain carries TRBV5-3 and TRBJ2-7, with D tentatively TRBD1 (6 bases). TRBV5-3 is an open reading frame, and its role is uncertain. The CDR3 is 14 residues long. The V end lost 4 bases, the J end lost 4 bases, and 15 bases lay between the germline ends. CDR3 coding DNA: TGTGCCAGAAGCCACGTGGGGGCCTTGTACGAGCAGTACTTC. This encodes CARSHVGALYEQYF.

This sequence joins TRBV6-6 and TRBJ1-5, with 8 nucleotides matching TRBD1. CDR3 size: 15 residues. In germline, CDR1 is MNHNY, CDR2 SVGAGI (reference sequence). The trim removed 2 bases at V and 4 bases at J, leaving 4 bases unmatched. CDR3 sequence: CASSYGDRTNQPQHF. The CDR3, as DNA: TGTGCCAGCAGTTACGGGGACAGGACTAATCAGCCCCAGCATTTT.